The sequence of this T cell receptor (beta chain) was determined in a study of shared clonotypes between healthy human individuals (dated by TCRdb to the early 2020s). For the wider study: Three men and a couple of women, aged 18 to 49 years, made up the cohort. For each donor, three plates each were used for CD4 naive and CD4 memory, two plates were used for CD8 naive, and one plate was used for CD8 memory. To estimate repertoire size and how much clonotypes are shared between individuals, the study performed deep sequencing of blood TCR repertoires from about five healthy adults. To increase sequencing depth and limit assay-specific biases, different laboratories used diverse techniques to prepare libraries and sequence TCR repertoires. Per donor, leukapheresis produced somewhere between about 0.94 and 9.5 billion PBMCs. Broad study findings and their caveats: Clonotypes shared by all four sorted-subset donors showed higher generation probabilities than non-shared clonotypes. The genetic and exposure-history diversity represented was limited by the small number of donors. Rarefaction of sorted-subset datasets indicated incomplete sequencing despite the large sequencing depth. Sharing across a handful of donors was observed for roughly 5% of naive CD4, less than 4% of naive CD8, over 2% of memory CD4, and around 0.4% of memory CD8 clonotypes. Sampling was limited to blood, and TCR repertoires in tissue likely differ from TCR repertoires in blood. Based on pairwise subsampling, the degree of clonotype sharing among donors was expected to be affected by sequencing depth. Naive subsets generally had larger estimated clonotype richness than memory subsets did.

Using the deep immunoSEQ assay, multiplex PCR amplified TCR CDR3 regions from genomic DNA. Extracted genomic DNA from each cell subset was spread evenly across all wells of several immunoSEQ 96-well plates, with each plate serving as a replicate. For sorted subsets, each replicate PCR was loaded with roughly 190 ng genomic DNA, equivalent to 25,000 to 35,000 T cell genomes. Purified libraries were quantified with a Qubit 3.0 fluorometer, sized on a Bioanalyzer 2100, and re-quantified with the KAPA Library Quantification kit. A separate single-read 150-cycle Illumina NextSeq 550 flow cell was used to sequence each immunoSEQ 96-well plate. The study's own analysis went as follows. The immunoSEQ output contained only junctional sequences without quality scores, so filtering could not match that applied to full-length reads. To assign V/J genes and CDR3, sequences were annotated against IMGT germline references using PyIR, a Python wrapper for IgBLAST v1.9. Reads were filtered out if the reads had weak V/J assignments (E-value above 1e-6), no CDR3, stop codons, out-of-frame junctions, or ambiguous translated residues. V3J clonotypes were defined by identical inferred V gene, J gene, and CDR3 amino acid sequence. The percentage overlap between two repertoires was calculated by dividing the number of shared unique clonotypes by the size of the smaller repertoire. Three approaches were used to assess repertoire richness: RTK rarefaction, the Chao1 estimator, and Recon v2.1 estimates of unobserved clonotypes. OLGA was used to compute generation probabilities for all TCRbeta clonotypes that the gDNA method yielded from several donors. TCRdb stores this immuneACCESS table with in-frame sequences only. Part of the clones is absent; in the studies checked, under half of the shortfall reflects unresolved V genes, and no reason is known for the rest. V and J calls and clone size come straight from that table; D and trimming were deduced from the DNA. The sample yields around 350,000 clones; about 70% were counted once. The ten largest account for about 10% of the sample.

The donors were healthy, HIV-negative adults who had no recently reported acute infections or vaccinations. Every donor was a Caucasian adult residing in Nashville, Tennessee, USA. CD4+ T cells were enriched by magnetic negative selection, after which naive cells were positively selected on CD45RA and the negative fraction was taken as the memory subset. After blood collection by leukapheresis, PBMCs were isolated using Ficoll-Histopaque density gradient centrifugation and then cryopreserved in the vapor phase of liquid nitrogen. Analytical flow cytometry was used to check the purity and quantity of each magnetically sorted T cell population. Each sorted fraction had its genomic DNA isolated and then quantified by UV absorbance on a Nanodrop 2000c. This clone was found a few times. Its recognized antigen is unknown. Base qualities are not at hand, and no much larger clone is one base apart. CDR1 and CDR2, per the germline V gene, are SGHTA and FQGTGA. Inclusive of the bounding cysteine and phenylalanine, the CDR3 is 14 residues long. The DNA shown is the 42-base CDR3, in frame from base 1. V gives up 2 bases and J gives up 7 bases, and the segment between their germline ends measures 11 bases.

The TCR sequence derives from a man aged 25-40 years in good health. The sample comprised memory CD4+ T cells sorted from blood. The sample's cell subset or site label is to be understood as: CD45RA-negative fraction. The receptor chain draws on TRBV7-3 and TRBJ2-2; matching of 5 bases hints at TRBD1 as the D gene. This receptor carries the CDR3 CASSLYQGNGELFF. The DNA reads TGTGCCAGCAGCTTATACCAGGGTAACGGGGAGCTGTTTTTT.